This TCR beta chain was recorded in a study of spatial heterogeneity in lung cancer. Specified time point: sample taken at primary tumor resection. The study sequenced unsorted whole RNA from tumor, nontumor lung or frozen PBMC. Samples came from 72 TRACERx patients with untreated early-stage lung cancer. Judged by abundance, this clonotype is medium-sized. Since the library was made to target alpha chains, this beta chain is a stray read and its abundance is not meaningful. MiXCR, run by TCRdb on the 5' RACE reads, gives a single entry per CDR3 protein. Among 9,500 to 11,000 distinct CDR3 sequences listed, about 6.3% were seen once. The sequence came from a male donor with early-stage non-small cell lung cancer. Sequencing was performed on PBMCs, taken at surgery.

This CDR3 is CASSQEVASGSHEQYF. The DNA for the CDR3 is TGCGCCAGCAGCCAAGAAGTGGCTAGCGGGAGCCACGAGCAGTACTTC. V and J are TRBV4-1 and TRBJ2-7; 10 bases are shared with TRBD2. The junction had 7 bases not matched to a gene; V was cut back by 0 bases and J by 5 bases. Germline CDR1 MGHRA, CDR2 YSYEKL. The CDR3 length is 16 residues.